This TCR beta chain was recovered during a study of monozygotic twins with inflammatory bowel disease (dated by TCRdb to the late 2010s). Looking at the study overall: The complete study included about 30 monozygotic twin pairs: 19 IBD-discordant Danish pairs and nine German pairs, of which four were IBD-concordant and five were IBD-discordant. Within discordant pairs, disease-associated traits were sought mainly by comparing IBD patients with their genetically identical healthy co-twins. Each individual had, on average, about 151 000 unique TCRalpha sequences and 181 000 unique TCRbeta sequences available for analysis. Here is what the overall study found, with its caveats: No single strong signal or clonotype linked to IBD turned up in the results, so the idea that one exists was not supported. Background noise and inter-individual variability may have been introduced into the repertoires by the differing immunosuppressive treatments among patients. The analysis was unable to tell apart different T cell subtypes. Compared with healthy twins, IBD patients had fewer clonotypes in common with other individuals, a difference most pronounced in patients showing signs of disease activity. Measured by the inverse Simpson index, TCRbeta repertoire diversity was lower in IBD patients than in their healthy co-twins. No difference in repertoire similarity was observed between concordant and discordant twins, possibly owing to limited statistical power.

CDR1 and CDR2, looked up from the germline V gene, are MNHNS and SASEGT. CDR3 length: 14 amino acids, cysteine to phenylalanine. The entry carries no DNA sequence. From each donor, an approximately 2.4 ml peripheral blood sample was drawn into PAXgene tubes and stored at -80 degrees C. Without T cell sorting, total RNA was isolated from whole blood using the PAXgene blood miRNA kit on an automated QIAcube. Peripheral blood from monozygotic twin pairs, either concordant or discordant for inflammatory bowel disease, underwent deep TCRalpha and TCRbeta repertoire profiling that used unique molecular barcoding. For every twin pair, smoking habits were documented, and each individual was categorised as a current, former or never smoker. Preparation of the library involved 5' RACE. The input for every TCR library was 3,500 to 4,000 ng of total RNA. For each sample, cDNA was synthesized in eight separate reactions using SMARTScribe reverse transcriptase. Unique molecular identifiers containing a 6-nucleotide sample barcode were introduced through template switching during cDNA synthesis. Amplification of TCRalpha and TCRbeta cDNA involved two nested PCRs of 16 and 9 cycles, and each PCR was followed by bead purification. Before amplification, the cDNA was treated with uracil DNA-glycosylase and purified using the QIAquick PCR purification kit. The second PCR was the step at which Illumina TruSeq-compatible adapters and sample-specific barcodes were added. Library quality and concentration were assessed using TapeStation and Qubit, and about 5 ng of each library was pooled. The pooled libraries were sequenced with 2 x 100 bp reads and custom sequencing primers on an Illumina HiSeq2500 single-index Rapid Run. As for the original processing: MiGEC version 1.2.6 was used for UMI-based consensus assembly to correct PCR and sequencing errors. V(D)J alignment, clonotype assembly and CDR3 extraction were performed with MiXCR version 2.1.1. Gene usage, clonotype sharing and MAIT/NKT TCR abundance were normalised by analysing the top 1000, 10 000 and 20 000 clonotypes per sample. After downsampling to 27 000 UMIs, diversity was calculated as the inverse Simpson index using the vegan R package. Statistical testing used paired Mann-Whitney U tests on the discordant twin pairs and applied Benjamini-Hochberg correction for multiple testing. TCRdb reprocessed the reads and provides one entry for every CDR3 protein sequence; no DNA is given. Clone size and V and J calls follow TCRdb, not the original study. The table held for this sample gives tens of thousands of distinct CDR3 sequences. 6% to 9.5% of the sample comes from the top ten.

Comments on this clonotype: The antigen it recognizes is unknown.

This sequence was found in a human donor with ulcerative colitis or Crohn's disease, or a healthy co-twin of an affected twin (not recorded which). Sequences were obtained from blood. Recombination linked TRBV6-1 to TRBJ1-6. The CDR3 reads CASRQGGYNSPLHF.